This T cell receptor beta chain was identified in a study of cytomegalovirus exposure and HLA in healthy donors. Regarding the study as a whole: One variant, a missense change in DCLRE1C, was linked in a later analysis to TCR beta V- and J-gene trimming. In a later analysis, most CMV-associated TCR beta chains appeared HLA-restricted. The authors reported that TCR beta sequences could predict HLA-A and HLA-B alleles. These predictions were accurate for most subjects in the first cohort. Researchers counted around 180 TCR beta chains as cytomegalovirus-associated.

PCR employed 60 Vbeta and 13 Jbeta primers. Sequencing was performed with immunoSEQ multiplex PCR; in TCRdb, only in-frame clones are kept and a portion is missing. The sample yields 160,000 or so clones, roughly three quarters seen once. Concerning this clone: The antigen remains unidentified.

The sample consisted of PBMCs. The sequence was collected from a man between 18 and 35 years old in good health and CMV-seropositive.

In DNA, the CDR3 is TGTGCCAGCGGCGTCAGGGAAGCTTTCTTT. Its translation: CASGVREAFF. The chain employs TRBV2 and TRBJ1-1; unclear D gene. CDR3 length: 10 amino acids. The V end lost 8 bases, the J end lost 8 bases, and 9 bases lay between the germline ends. Germline values: CDR1 SNHLY, CDR2 FYNNEI.